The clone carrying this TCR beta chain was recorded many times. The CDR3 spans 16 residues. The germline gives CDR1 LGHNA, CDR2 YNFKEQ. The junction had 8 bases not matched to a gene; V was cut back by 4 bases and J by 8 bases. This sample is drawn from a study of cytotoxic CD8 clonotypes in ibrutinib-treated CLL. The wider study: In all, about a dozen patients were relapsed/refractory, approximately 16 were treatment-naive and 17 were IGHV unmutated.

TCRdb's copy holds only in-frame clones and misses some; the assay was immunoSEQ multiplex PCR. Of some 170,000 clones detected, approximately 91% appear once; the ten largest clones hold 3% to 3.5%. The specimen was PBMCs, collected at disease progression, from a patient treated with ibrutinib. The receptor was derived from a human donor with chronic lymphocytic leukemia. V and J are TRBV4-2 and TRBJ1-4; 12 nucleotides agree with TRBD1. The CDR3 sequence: CASSPQPGTGGEKLFF. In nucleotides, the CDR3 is TGTGCCAGCAGCCCTCAACCCGGGACAGGGGGCGAAAAACTGTTTTTT.